The 12 T cell receptor beta chains reported below all come from one sample, sequenced in a study of CD8+CD57+ T cells in acquired aplastic anemia. The template for TCR beta VDJ and CDR3 sequence profiling was genomic DNA. TCRdb reprocessed the reads via MiXCR and lists one record per CDR3 protein. The table shows hundreds of thousands of distinct CDR3 sequences, with 65% to 80% occurring only once. The source material was sorted CD4+, CD8+, or CD8+CD57+ T cells (not recorded which) from PBMCs. The source of these receptors is a human donor in good health, serving as a control.

This clonotype was observed a few times. This chain links TRBV29-1 with TRBJ1-1; possibly TRBD1 for D (5 bases). Germline CDR1 and CDR2: SQVTM and ANQGSEA. The CDR3 length is 13 residues. The CDR3 reads CSAPGGANTEAFF. The CDR3 coding sequence is TGCAGTGCTCCCGGGGGAGCGAACACTGAAGCTTTCTTT.

The chain is built from TRBV6-5 and TRBJ1-3; 7 nucleotides align to TRBD1. There are 16 residues in the CDR3. The germline V gene encodes CDR1 MNHEY and CDR2 SVGAGI. With V trimmed by 2 bases and J by 4 bases, 8 bases remained unmatched. CDR3 region: CASSYGARGIGNTIYF. Here the CDR3 DNA reads TGTGCCAGCAGTTACGGCGCCAGGGGGATAGGAAACACCATATATTTT.

This sequence joins TRBV13 and TRBJ1-3; D call uncertain. Trimming left V 5 bases short and J 0 bases short, with 11 bases between. CDR1 PRHDT and CDR2 FYEKMQ come from the germline V gene (reference sequence). This CDR3 is built from 15 residues. The CDR3 loop reads CASSLRGSSGNTIYF. The DNA of the CDR3 is TGTGCCAGCAGCCTGCGTGGGAGCTCTGGAAACACCATATATTTT.

This clonotype was seen once. One junction end does not reproduce the germline sequence, and a read error may be involved. This chain joins TRBV18 and TRBJ2-3, with unresolved D. There are 14 residues in the CDR3. The germline CDR1 and CDR2 sequences are KGHSH and LQKENI. This chain's CDR3 is CASSPLKSTDTLYF. Here the CDR3 DNA reads TGTGCCAGCTCACCCCTAAAGAGCACAGATACGCTGTACTTT. The full variable domain, with the rest looked up from reference TRBV18 and TRBJ2-3, is NAGVMQNPRHLVRRRGQEARLRCSPMKGHSHVYWYRQLPEEGLKFMVYLQKENIIDESGMPKERFSAEFPKEGPSILRIQQVVRGDSAAYFCASSPLKSTDTLYFGPGTRLTVL.

This clonotype was detected only a few times. The chain employs TRBV7-2 and TRBJ2-3; 10 nucleotides line up with TRBD1. V was pared by 0 bases and J by 5 bases, with 2 bases of the junction left unmatched. The CDR3 covers 15 residues. Germline V gene sequence: CDR1 SGHTA, CDR2 FQGNSA. In DNA form, the CDR3 reads TGTGCCAGCAGCTTAGCTCGGGACAGGGGAGATACGCAGTATTTT. It yields the protein CASSLARDRGDTQYF. The entire variable domain, with the rest obtained from reference TRBV7-2 and TRBJ2-3, is as follows: GAGVSQSPSNKVTEKGKDVELRCDPISGHTALYWYRQSLGQGLEFLIYFQGNSAPDKSGLPSDRFSAERTGGSVSTLTIQRTQQEDSAVYLCASSLARDRGDTQYFGPGTRLTVL.

This clonotype has more than one count but fewer than ten. The chain couples TRBV7-2 to TRBJ2-5; D unresolved. The V gene's germline CDR1 is SGHTA and CDR2 FQGNSA. Trimming cost V 1 base and J 4 bases, with 7 bases left between them. This CDR3 has 13 amino acids. DNA for the CDR3: TGTGCCAGCAGCTTAGGTCAGGTAGAGACCCAGTACTTC. Amino acid sequence: CASSLGQVETQYF.

This clonotype was seen ten or more times. The chain joins TRBV20-1 to TRBJ1-6; D may be TRBD1 (6 bases). CDR1 is DFQATT, CDR2 SNEGSKA, per germline (reference sequence). The CDR3 contains 15 residues. V was pared by 0 bases and J by 1 base, with 7 bases between. This CDR3 reads CSARDQGSYNSPLHF. The CDR3 DNA follows: TGCAGTGCTAGAGATCAGGGGTCCTATAATTCACCCCTCCACTTT.

For the CDR3, the DNA is TGTGCCAGTAGTGGGGGACAGCGGGGGAATGAAAAACTGTTTTTT. The encoded protein is CASSGGQRGNEKLFF. This sequence joins TRBV19 and TRBJ1-4, with 7 bases matching TRBD1. The germline gives CDR1 LNHDA, CDR2 SQIVND (reference sequence). The V segment lost 5 bases and the J segment 5 bases; nucleotides outside the gene matches: 8. The CDR3 loop spans 15 amino acids.

This chain connects TRBV11-1 to TRBJ2-5; perhaps TRBD2 as D (6 bases). Germline V gene data show CDR1 as SGHAT and CDR2 as FQDESV (reference sequence). The CDR3 is made up of 14 amino acids. V dropped 4 bases and J dropped 3 bases, with 12 bases sitting between them. CDR3 protein: CASSSGSGEETQYF. In DNA form, the CDR3 reads TGTGCCAGCAGCTCCGGTAGCGGCGAAGAGACCCAGTACTTC.

Ten or more counts support this clonotype. V usage is TRBV7-8 and J usage is TRBJ2-3; D is undetermined. V lost 4 bases, J lost 2 bases, and 10 bases lay in between. The CDR3 sequence is 14 residues long. CDR1 and CDR2 (germline): SGHVS, FQNEAQ. This chain's CDR3 is CASSSRSLTDTQYF. CDR3 nucleotides: TGTGCCAGCAGCTCGCGGAGCCTCACAGATACGCAGTATTTT.

This clonotype came up many times. The V gene is TRBV6-5, the J gene TRBJ1-1; D remains unclear. V was trimmed by 1 base and J by 5 bases, leaving 11 bases between them. This CDR3 contains 14 residues. CDR1 and CDR2 (germline): MNHEY, SVGAGI. The CDR3 loop reads CASSYWSEGTEAFF. Written as DNA, the CDR3 is TGTGCCAGCAGTTACTGGTCAGAGGGAACTGAAGCTTTCTTT.

This clonotype was recorded only once. The CDR3 loop reads CASSVGGHSYEQYF. CDR3 nucleotide sequence: TGTGCCAGCAGCGTAGGGGGGCACTCCTACGAGCAGTACTTC. The rearrangement joins TRBV9 to TRBJ2-7; perhaps TRBD1 as D (6 bases). Per the germline V gene, CDR1 is SGDLS and CDR2 is YYNGEE. The ends were cut back, 0 bases at V and 0 bases at J, with 7 bases in the middle. The CDR3 spans 14 residues.